Detailed here is one T cell receptor (beta chain). These data originate in a study of CD8 T cells in ankylosing spondylitis. TCRdb processed the 5' RACE reads anew with MiXCR; each CDR3 protein has one entry. The sample records around 300,000 distinct CDR3 sequences, roughly 20% being singletons. The receptor comes from a female donor with ankylosing spondylitis or in good health (not recorded which). Sample: blood, either unsorted or a sorted T cell fraction (not recorded which).

CDR3 in amino acids: CASSTQTRSETQYF. CDR3 nucleotides: TGTGCCAGCAGCACCCAGACCCGGTCGGAGACCCAGTACTTC. The chain links TRBV7-2 to TRBJ2-5, with D hard to call. V was trimmed by 5 bases and J by 5 bases, leaving 15 bases between them. The CDR3 runs 14 residues. The germline CDR1 and CDR2 sequences are SGHTA and FQGNSA.